This T cell receptor (beta chain) was documented in a study of cytomegalovirus exposure and HLA in healthy donors. Study-level information: From HLA-typed donors, an early data release held some 91 million unique TCRs.

PCR primers comprised 60 Vbeta and 13 Jbeta primers. The data were produced by immunoSEQ multiplex PCR, yet TCRdb's version contains in-frame clones alone and is incomplete. The sample carries 150,000 to 200,000 clones, 75% to 80% recorded once. Trimming cost V 2 bases and J 4 bases; bases outside gene matches: 12. The CDR3 totals 19 residues. CDR1 is MNHNS, CDR2 SASEGT, per germline. This clone has a handful of counts. The chain couples TRBV6-1 to TRBJ2-1, with TRBD2 matching 12 bases. The TCR originated in a woman in her fifties or sixties in good health and CMV-seropositive. The source material was PBMCs. The CDR3 DNA is TGTGCCAGCAGTGAAAGAGAACTAGCGGGAGGAACTACTTACAATGAGCAGTTCTTC. This translates into CASSERELAGGTTYNEQFF.